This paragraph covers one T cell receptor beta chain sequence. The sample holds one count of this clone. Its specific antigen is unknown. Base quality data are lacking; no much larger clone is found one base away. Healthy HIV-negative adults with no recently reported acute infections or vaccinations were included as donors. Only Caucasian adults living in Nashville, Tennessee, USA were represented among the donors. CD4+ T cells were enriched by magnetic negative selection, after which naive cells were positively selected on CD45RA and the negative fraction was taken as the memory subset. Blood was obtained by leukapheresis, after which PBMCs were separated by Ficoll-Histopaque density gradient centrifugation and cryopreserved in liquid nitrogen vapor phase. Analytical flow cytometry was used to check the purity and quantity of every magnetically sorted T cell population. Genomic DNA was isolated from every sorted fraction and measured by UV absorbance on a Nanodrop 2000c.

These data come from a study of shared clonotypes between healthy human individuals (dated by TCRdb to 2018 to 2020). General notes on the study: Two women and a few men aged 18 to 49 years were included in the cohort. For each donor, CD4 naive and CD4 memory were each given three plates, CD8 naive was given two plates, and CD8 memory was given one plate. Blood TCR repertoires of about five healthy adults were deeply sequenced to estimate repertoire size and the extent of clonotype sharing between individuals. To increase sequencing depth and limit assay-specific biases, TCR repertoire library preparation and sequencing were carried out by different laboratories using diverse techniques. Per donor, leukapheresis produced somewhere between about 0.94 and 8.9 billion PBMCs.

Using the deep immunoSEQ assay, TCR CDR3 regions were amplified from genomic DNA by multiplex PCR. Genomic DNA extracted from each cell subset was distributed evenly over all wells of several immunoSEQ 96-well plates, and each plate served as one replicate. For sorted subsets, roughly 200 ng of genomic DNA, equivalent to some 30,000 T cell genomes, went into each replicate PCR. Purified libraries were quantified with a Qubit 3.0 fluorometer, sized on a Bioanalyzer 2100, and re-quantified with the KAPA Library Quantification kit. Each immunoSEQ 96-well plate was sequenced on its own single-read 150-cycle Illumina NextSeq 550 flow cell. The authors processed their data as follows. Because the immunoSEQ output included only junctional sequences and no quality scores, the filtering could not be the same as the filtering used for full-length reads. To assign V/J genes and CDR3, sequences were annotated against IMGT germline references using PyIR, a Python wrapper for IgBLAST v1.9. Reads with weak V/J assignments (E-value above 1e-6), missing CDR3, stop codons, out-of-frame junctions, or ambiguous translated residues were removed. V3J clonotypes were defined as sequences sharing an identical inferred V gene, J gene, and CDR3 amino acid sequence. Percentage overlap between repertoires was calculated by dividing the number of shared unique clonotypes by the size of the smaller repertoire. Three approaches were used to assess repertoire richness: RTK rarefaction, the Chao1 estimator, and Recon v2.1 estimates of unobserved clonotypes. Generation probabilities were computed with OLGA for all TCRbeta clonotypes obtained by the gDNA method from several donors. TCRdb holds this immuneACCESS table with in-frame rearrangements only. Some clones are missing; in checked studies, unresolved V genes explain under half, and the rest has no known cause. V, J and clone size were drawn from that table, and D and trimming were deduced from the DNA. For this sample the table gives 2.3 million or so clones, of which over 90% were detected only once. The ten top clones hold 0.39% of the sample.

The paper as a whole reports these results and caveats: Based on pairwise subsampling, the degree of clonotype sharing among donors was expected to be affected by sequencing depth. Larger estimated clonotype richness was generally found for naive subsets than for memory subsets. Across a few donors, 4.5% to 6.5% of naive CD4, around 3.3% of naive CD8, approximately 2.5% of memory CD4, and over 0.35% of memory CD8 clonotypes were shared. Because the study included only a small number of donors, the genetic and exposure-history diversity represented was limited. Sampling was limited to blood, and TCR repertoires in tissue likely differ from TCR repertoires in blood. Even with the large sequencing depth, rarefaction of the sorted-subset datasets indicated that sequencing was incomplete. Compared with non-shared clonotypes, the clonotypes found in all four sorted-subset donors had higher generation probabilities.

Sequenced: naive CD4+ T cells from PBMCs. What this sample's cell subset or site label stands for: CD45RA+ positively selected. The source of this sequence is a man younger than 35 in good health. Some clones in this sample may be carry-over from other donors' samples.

The CDR3 sequence is CASSQSDARSGNTIYF. In nucleotides, the sequence is TGTGCCAGCTCACAATCGGACGCACGCTCTGGAAACACCATATATTTT. This chain joins TRBV18 to TRBJ1-3; no D segment can be confidently identified. Cut back by 4 bases and 0 bases, the V and J ends lie 13 bases apart. CDR1 KGHSH and CDR2 LQKENI were looked up in the germline V gene. Spanning cysteine to phenylalanine, the CDR3 consists of 16 amino acids. Of all the DNA, just the CDR3 is kept, 48 bases in frame from base 1.